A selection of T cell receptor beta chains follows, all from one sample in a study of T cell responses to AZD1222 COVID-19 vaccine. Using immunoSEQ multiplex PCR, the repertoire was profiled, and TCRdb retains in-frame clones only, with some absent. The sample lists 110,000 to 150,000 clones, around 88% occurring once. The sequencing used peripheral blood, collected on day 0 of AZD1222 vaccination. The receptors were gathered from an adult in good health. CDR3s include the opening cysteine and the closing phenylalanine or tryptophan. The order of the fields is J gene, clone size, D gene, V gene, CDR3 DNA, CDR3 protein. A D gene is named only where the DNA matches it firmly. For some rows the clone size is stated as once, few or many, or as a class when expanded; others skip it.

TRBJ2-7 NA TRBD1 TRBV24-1 TGTGCCACCAGTGACGTGGACAGGGAACGCTCCTACGAGCAGTACTTC CATSDVDRERSYEQYF
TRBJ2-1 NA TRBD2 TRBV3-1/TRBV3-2 TGTGCCAGCAGCCAACCTGTCCGGACTAGCGGCTACAATGAGCAGTTCTTC CASSQPVRTSGYNEQFF
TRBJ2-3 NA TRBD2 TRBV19 TGTGCCAGTCGGGCGGGAGTCTTTTCGGCAGATACGCAGTATTTT CASRAGVFSADTQYF
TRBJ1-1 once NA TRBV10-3 TGTGCCTCCAACAGAGATCTGAACACTGAAGCTTTCTTT CASNRDLNTEAFF
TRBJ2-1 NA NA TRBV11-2 TGTGCCAGCAGCCCCGGGTTCCCCAATGAGCAGTTCTTC CASSPGFPNEQFF
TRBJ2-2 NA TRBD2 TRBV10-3 TGTGCCATCACTGGGCTAGCGGGAGGCCCGAACACCGGGGAGCTGTTTTTT CAITGLAGGPNTGELFF
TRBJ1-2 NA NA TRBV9 TGTGCCAGCAGCCGCTCCGACACCCCCTATGGCTACACCTTC CASSRSDTPYGYTF
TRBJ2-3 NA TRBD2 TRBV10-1 TGCGCCAGCCTCCAGGGCGAAGGGAGCGGGAGGGCTAGCACAGATACGCAGTATTTT CASLQGEGSGRASTDTQYF
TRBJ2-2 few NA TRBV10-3 TGTGCCATCAGTGTGACCACTGGCACCGGGGAGCTGTTTTTT CAISVTTGTGELFF
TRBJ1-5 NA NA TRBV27 TGTGCCAGCAGTTTCCAGCCAGGGAGGGACCAGCCCCAGCATTTT CASSFQPGRDQPQHF
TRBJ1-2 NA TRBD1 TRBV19 TGTGCCAGTAGTACAACCGGGACAGGGGGCGCTCGTGGCTACACCTTC CASSTTGTGGARGYTF
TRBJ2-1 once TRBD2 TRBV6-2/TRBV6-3 TGTGCCAGCAGTTACCTAGCGGAGAACAATGAGCAGTTCTTC CASSYLAENNEQFF
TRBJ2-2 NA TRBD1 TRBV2 TGTGCCAGCGCAGGGACAGGGGCCGGGGAGCTGTTTTTT CASAGTGAGELFF
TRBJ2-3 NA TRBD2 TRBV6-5 TGTGCCAGCAGACCCACTAGCGCCACAGATACGCAGTATTTT CASRPTSATDTQYF
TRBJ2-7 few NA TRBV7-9 TGTGCCAGCAGCTTGGAGGGAATCTACGAGCAGTACTTC CASSLEGIYEQYF
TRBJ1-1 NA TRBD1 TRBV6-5 TGTGCCAGCAGACTCGACAGGGCGAACACTGAAGCTTTCTTT CASRLDRANTEAFF
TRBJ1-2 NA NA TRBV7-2 TGTGCCAGCAGCCGGGGGTCGCTGATCTATGGCTACACCTTC CASSRGSLIYGYTF
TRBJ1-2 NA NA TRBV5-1 TGCGCCAGCAGCTTGGGAGGCCCCGGGGACGTTGGCTACACCTTC CASSLGGPGDVGYTF
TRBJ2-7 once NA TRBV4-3 TGCGCCAGCAGCCAAGAACGAGGCCACCCATCCAACGAGCAGTACTTC CASSQERGHPSNEQYF
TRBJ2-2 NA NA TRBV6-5 TGTGCCAGCAGGAGGGAGTCCGGGGAGCTGTTTTTT CASRRESGELFF
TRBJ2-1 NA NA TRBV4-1 TGCGCCAGCAGCCAAGAATGGTCCTGGGCGGGACTTTCCTACAATGAGCAGTTCTTC CASSQEWSWAGLSYNEQFF
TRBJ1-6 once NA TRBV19 TGTGCCAGTAACCCGGGGTTGGGTTCACCCCTCCACTTT CASNPGLGSPLHF